This T cell receptor (beta chain) was identified in a study of shared clonotypes between healthy human individuals. Several immunoSEQ plates received, in even portions, the genomic DNA of each subset. Repertoires were generated with immunoSEQ multiplex PCR, while TCRdb's copy carries only in-frame clones and drops some. The sample lists over 2 million clones, 90% to 95% occurring once. Between the trimmed V and J ends, which lost 2 bases and 2 bases, there was a span of 15 bases. CDR1 and CDR2 from the germline V gene are SGDLS and YYNGEE. There are 16 residues in the CDR3. Concerning this clone: The antigen remains undetermined.

Regarding the study as a whole: The study's rarefaction showed incomplete sorted-subset sequencing despite large depth.

Sequencing used naive CD4+ T cells sorted from blood. Subset given: CD45RA+ positively selected. The rearrangement links TRBV9 to TRBJ2-3; TRBD2 is a possible D gene (6 bases). The sequence was collected from a man aged 18 to 30 in good health. For the CDR3, the DNA is TGTGCCAGCAGCGTGGGGGTAGCGGAGAACACAGATACGCAGTATTTT. Its translation is CASSVGVAENTDTQYF. The whole variable domain, filled in from reference TRBV9 and TRBJ2-3, reads DSGVTQTPKHLITATGQRVTLRCSPRSGDLSVYWYQQSLDQGLQFLIQYYNGEERAKGNILERFSAQQFPDLHSELNLSSLELGDSALYFCASSVGVAENTDTQYFGPGTRLTVL.